This T cell receptor beta chain emerged from a study of blood T cells in healthy people across ages. The CDR3 spans 16 residues. V dropped 3 bases and J dropped 0 bases, with 9 bases sitting between them. Per germline, CDR1 MNHEY and CDR2 SVGAGI. A sample-barcoded 5' primer and a J-beta primer mix were used in a second PCR of roughly 6 to 12 cycles. A single record per CDR3 protein comes from TCRdb applying MiXCR to the 5' RACE reads. The sample lists 550,000 to 800,000 distinct CDR3 sequences; under 25% were seen once. This clonotype was detected only a few times. The sequence came from a man between 70 and 80 years old in good health. The specimen was blood. This sequence joins TRBV6-5 and TRBJ1-6; TRBD1 might be the D (5 bases). CDR3 region: CASSYRTSSYNSPLHF. The CDR3 DNA is TGTGCCAGCAGTTATCGGACAAGCTCCTATAATTCACCCCTCCACTTT.